This TCR beta chain was obtained from a study of blood T cell repertoires in COVID-19. Study at large: The origin of the acute and convalescent COVID-19 samples was the United States, Italy and Spain. T cells, B-cell-depleted T cells, or PBMCs provided the cDNA or gDNA that served as material.

The germline gives CDR1 MDHEN, CDR2 SYDVKM. Trimming took 6 bases from V and 1 from J; bases not matched to a gene: 6. The length of the CDR3 is 15 residues. In the original analysis: Estimated nucleated cell counts came from reference gene primer amplification. Sequenced by immunoSEQ multiplex PCR; TCRdb stores in-frame clones only, minus some. The V and J calls and clone size come from that table; D and trimming were worked out from the DNA. The data show 100,000 or so clones, roughly 79% seen once. This sequence originates from a human donor in a cohort sampled during active COVID-19. Sequencing was carried out using peripheral blood. This chain joins TRBV28 and TRBJ2-3, with 8 nucleotides matching TRBD1. The CDR3 sequence: CASRSGGAGTDTQYF. The CDR3 DNA reads as TGTGCCAGCAGATCAGGGGGCGCGGGCACAGATACGCAGTATTTT.